This T cell receptor (beta chain) was sequenced during a study of T cell responses to AZD1222 COVID-19 vaccine (dated by TCRdb to about 2021). With respect to the entire study: A total of under 250 trial participants underwent TCR sequencing, of whom 200 to 220 had received two doses of AZD1222 and about 25 had received two doses of the MenACWY control vaccine. Trial participants were enrolled by age into subgroups of 18-55, 56-69 and 70-plus years, and about 150, 27 and 61 TCR-sequenced participants, respectively, were included in these subgroups. Here is what the overall study found, with its caveats: Participants were mostly white British, with more females than males. The authors suggested clonal diversity may have been underestimated. Because no day 14 peak-response samples were available, repertoires were characterized only after the peak T cell response. CD4 TCRs associated with the vaccine covered the entire spike protein, and the dominant responses were in regions 160-218 and 743-854. After two AZD1222 doses, both the breadth and the depth of spike-specific TCRs were significantly higher than at day 0 and than in MenACWY recipients. Conclusions about previously exposed vaccinees are limited because only 6 or 7 AZD1222 recipients were SARS-CoV-2 seropositive at baseline. Epitopes outside the regions mutated in the B.1.351 and B.1.1.7 variants were reportedly recognized by nearly half of the unique spike-specific TCRs. In the small 56-69-year group, the increase in depth fell short of significance, most likely because of low power.

The CDR3 regions of human TCRbeta chains were analyzed by immunosequencing. The authors' pipeline ran thus. Repertoire TCRs were checked for matches against a reference library of SARS-CoV-2-specific TCRs that had been generated using the MIRA antigen-specificity platform. Breadth was defined as the fraction of unique TCRs that were SARS-CoV-2-associated, and depth was defined as the fraction of total T cells that were SARS-CoV-2-associated. Using the MIRA data, every spike-specific TCR was mapped to the spike region that the TCR reacted to and assigned to either a CD4 or a CD8 class. Log10-transformed breadth and depth values were compared by one-way ANOVA with Sidak's multiple comparisons tests. TCRdb mirrors the immuneACCESS table, restricted to in-frame sequences. Some clones are absent from its copies; in checked studies, under half trace to an unresolved V gene, and the reason for the others is unknown. V and J calls and clone size are given by that table; D and trimming were obtained from the DNA. The sample table contains 45,000 to 55,000 clones; only one count was recorded for around 80% of them. The top ten clonotypes cover 20% to 25% of the sample.

Note on this clone: Its antigen is still unknown. The record has no base qualities; no much larger clone is one base away.

The V and J ends are trimmed by 3 bases and 1 base, leaving 21 bases between them. Counted from cysteine to phenylalanine, this CDR3 has 19 amino acids. The only DNA kept is the CDR3, 57 bases in frame from the first base. The germline V gene specifies KGHSH as CDR1 and LQKENI as CDR2. The time point label corresponds to: baseline before first vaccination. The sample's treatment or condition label, in plain terms: meningococcal conjugate vaccine given as trial control. The vaccinee samples were drawn from two UK trials, COV001 and COV002, one of which was a single-blind randomized controlled phase 2/3 trial testing AZD1222 (ChAdOx1 nCoV-19) in healthy adults. For TCRbeta chain sequencing, PBMC samples were collected from trial participants at day 0 and at day 28 after the second dose.

The receptor's source is an adult in good health. Material: peripheral blood, obtained on day 0 of MenACWY control vaccination. The chain was built from TRBV18 and TRBJ2-2, and possibly TRBD1, on 7 matching bases. CDR3 loop: CASSPGGQLGFRNTGELFF. The nucleotide sequence is TGTGCCAGCTCACCCGGGGGACAGCTCGGGTTTAGGAACACCGGGGAGCTGTTTTTT.